This T cell receptor beta chain was recorded in a study of long-term antiretroviral therapy in people with HIV (dated by TCRdb to between 2021 and 2024). Background on the whole study: The earliest samples were collected about a decade before the 2015 WHO recommendation for immediate ART, when ART was typically delayed until CD4 counts fell. Test extractions of a monoclonal T-cell line alongside about 30 polyclonal samples showed no cross-contamination during QIAcube processing. Whether ART initiation and durable HIV suppression were associated with changes in peripheral blood TRB repertoire composition and diversity was tested in a retrospective serial study. Among the 30 or so participants with HIV, around 10 were female. From 30 to 35 adults with confirmed HIV infection, the cohort provided 150 to 200 cryopreserved PBMC samples, gathered serially across a mean of approximately six years (range 1-12).

The immunoSEQ hsTCRB v3.0 assay was used at survey level resolution for TRB variable region sequencing. TRB sequencing targeted a depth of about 35,000-55,000 T-cell genomes per sample. TRB libraries were pooled and sequenced on an Illumina MiSeq using a v3 150-cycle kit. The original pipeline was this. Analysis of repertoires was carried out in R inside a reproducible Nextflow workflow spanning QC, data transformation and analysis. LymphoSeq2, an R package for exploring AIRR-Seq data, was used to implement the custom analyses. Four samples that yielded fewer than 5000 total TRB sequences were excluded, so that around 190 HIV repertoires were analyzed. Among the 188 retained HIV repertoires, some 57 were collected before ART initiation and roughly 130 were collected after ART initiation. Each repertoire was downsampled to 5000 TRB nucleotide sequences, and summary statistics were averaged across 100 downsampling iterations. The analysis kept only TRB sequences whose CDR3 regions were at least seven amino acids long. A Shannon entropy-derived clonality score and the Gini coefficient were used to measure diversity. In the repertoire networks, any two of the top 5000 CDR3 amino acid sequences were connected whenever the two sequences differed by an edit distance of one. For TRB CDR3 amino acid sequences, antigen specificity groups and MHC restriction were predicted with GLIPH2. To flag known associations with CMV, EBV, HIV or tissue antigens, CDR3 amino acid sequences were compared against VDJdb and McPAS-TCR. Pre-ART, post-ART and control groups were compared with Wilcoxon signed-rank tests and Holm-Bonferroni correction. This is the immuneACCESS table as TCRdb keeps it, with only in-frame sequences that have V and J called. A part of the clones is gone; compared with another copy, unresolved V genes explain less than half, and the rest is unexplained. D and trimming were read from the DNA, whereas the V and J calls and clone size are those reported in that table. This sample has 20,000 to 25,000 clones in its table, and over 75% of those were observed once. Clones ranked in the top ten supply 7.2% of the sample.

Turning to this clone: Its recognized antigen is unknown. No base quality information exists; no much larger clone differs at one position.

Inclusion was restricted to participants for whom at least one PBMC sample before ART initiation and at least two post-ART samples were available. All participants with HIV were treated in the United States of America. Before DNA extraction, cryopreserved samples containing 1-10 million PBMC were thawed and washed. At the time of the earliest PBMC sample, participants with HIV were aged between roughly 20 and 55 years. Per participant, PBMC samples came from 1-4 timepoints prior to ART initiation and 2-8 timepoints following ART initiation, for a median of 7 samples. For every participant, serial HIV viral load, CD4+ T-cell count, ART history and demographic data were obtained. Genomic DNA was extracted from unsorted PBMC with a Qiagen kit on a QIAcube, with processing performed in batches of 12 samples. What the study reported, not specific to this receptor: At every time point, the repertoire was dominated by expanded TRB clones first identified before ART initiation, although this dominance fluctuated and, in many PLHIV, declined after ART. Samples dated from the mid-2000s to the late 2010s, and the ART regimens used may be less effective than current ones. Limited PBMC availability meant only the TCR beta chain was sequenced, without alpha chain pairing. Because pre-ART samples had limited cell numbers, unsorted PBMC were profiled rather than sorted CD4+ and CD8+ T cells. Narrower CDR3 length ranges were observed in HIV repertoires than in controls, and an antigen-experienced repertoire with only a slight naive shift after ART was suggested by the network structure. A significant increase in TRB diversity was found to be associated with ART initiation, although TRB diversity was observed to remain significantly below that of transplant donor controls even after long-term ART. Inferences about post-ART repertoire changes were limited because no data were available on ART adherence, viral resistance or therapy changes.

The source was unsorted PBMCs, collected 1.5 years after starting antiretroviral therapy. This receptor was obtained from a young man with HIV.

The CDR3 protein is CASSLALDRVEQYF. The base sequence is TGTGCCAGCAGCTTAGCTCTTGACAGGGTCGAGCAGTACTTC. The receptor chain draws on TRBV7-9 and TRBJ2-7; 7 junctional bases match TRBD1. V ends up 0 bases short and J 6 bases short, with an unmatched junction base count of 5. From its cysteine to its phenylalanine, the CDR3 spans 14 amino acids. The kept DNA is CDR3 alone, 42 bases in frame from the first base. CDR1 and CDR2 (SEHNR, FQNEAQ) derive from the germline V gene (reference sequence). The CDR3 plus the reference TRBV7-9 and TRBJ2-7 genes for the other parts give the full variable domain: DTGVSQNPRHKITKRGQNVTFRCDPISEHNRLYWYRQTLGQGPEFLTYFQNEAQLEKSRLLSDRFSAERPKGSFSTLEIQRTEQGDSAMYLCASSLALDRVEQYFGPGTRLTVT.